A selection of T cell receptor beta chains follows, all from one sample in a study of blood T cell repertoires in COVID-19. Assay: immunoSEQ multiplex PCR; the TCRdb copy retains only in-frame clones and omits some. Of approximately 150,000 clones listed, roughly 90% are singletons. Sequencing was carried out using peripheral blood. The receptor source for this set is a woman between 45 and 65 years old with acute or convalescent COVID-19. The CDR3 runs from the conserved cysteine through the conserved F or W. D genes are given only for firm matches. Part of the rows lack a size; the others show once, few, many or a class for expanded clones.

V gene: TRBV5-1
J gene: TRBJ2-2
D gene: TRBD2
clone size: -
CDR3 DNA: TGCGCCAGCAGCCCAGTGCTAGCGGGGCAGAACACCGGGGAGCTGTTTTTT
CDR3 protein: CASSPVLAGQNTGELFF

V gene: TRBV4-2
J gene: TRBJ2-2
D gene: -
clone size: -
CDR3 DNA: TGTGCCAGCAGCCAACCAGGGAATACCGGGGAGCTGTTTTTT
CDR3 protein: CASSQPGNTGELFF

V gene: TRBV23-1
J gene: TRBJ1-1
D gene: -
clone size: -
CDR3 DNA: TGCGCCAGCAATGGCAACCCGAACACTGAAGCTTTCTTT
CDR3 protein: CASNGNPNTEAFF

V gene: TRBV9
J gene: TRBJ2-3
D gene: TRBD2
clone size: -
CDR3 DNA: TGTGCCAGCACAAAAGCGGGGGTATCGGATACGCAGTATTTT
CDR3 protein: CASTKAGVSDTQYF

V gene: TRBV6-6
J gene: TRBJ1-6
D gene: -
clone size: -
CDR3 DNA: TGTGCCAGCAGTTACTCGAGCTCCTATAATTCACCCCTCCACTTT
CDR3 protein: CASSYSSSYNSPLHF

V gene: TRBV2
J gene: TRBJ1-2
D gene: -
clone size: -
CDR3 DNA: TGTGCCAGCAGTCCGAGGACAGCTAACTATGGCTACACCTTC
CDR3 protein: CASSPRTANYGYTF

V gene: TRBV27
J gene: TRBJ1-4
D gene: -
clone size: -
CDR3 DNA: TGTGCCAGCAGTTTTTTACAGGGCAATGAAAAACTGTTTTTT
CDR3 protein: CASSFLQGNEKLFF

V gene: TRBV9
J gene: TRBJ1-1
D gene: -
clone size: -
CDR3 DNA: TGTGCCAGCAGCGTAGTACAGGGAAGCACTGAAGCTTTCTTT
CDR3 protein: CASSVVQGSTEAFF

V gene: TRBV10-3
J gene: TRBJ1-6
D gene: -
clone size: -
CDR3 DNA: TGTGCCATCAGTGAGTCGTTAGGGAGCTCACCCCTCCACTTT
CDR3 protein: CAISESLGSSPLHF

V gene: TRBV7-2
J gene: TRBJ2-5
D gene: TRBD2
clone size: -
CDR3 DNA: TGTGCCAGCAGCCCGATCATTTCCAGCGGGGTCGGGAAGACCCAGTACTTC
CDR3 protein: CASSPIISSGVGKTQYF

V gene: TRBV2
J gene: TRBJ2-5
D gene: TRBD2
clone size: -
CDR3 DNA: TGTGCCACCTCTGGGGCTAGCGGGCCCCAAGAGACCCAGTACTTC
CDR3 protein: CATSGASGPQETQYF

V gene: TRBV19
J gene: TRBJ1-2
D gene: -
clone size: -
CDR3 DNA: TGTGCCAGTAGCAGTGGGGGCGCGGTAGGCTACACCTTC
CDR3 protein: CASSSGGAVGYTF

V gene: TRBV12-3/TRBV12-4
J gene: TRBJ1-4
D gene: -
clone size: -
CDR3 DNA: TGTGCCAGCAGGTTTTCGGATGAAAAACTGTTTTTT
CDR3 protein: CASRFSDEKLFF

V gene: TRBV20-1
J gene: TRBJ1-1
D gene: -
clone size: -
CDR3 DNA: TGCAGTGCTAGTGGAGGTTATGAAGCTTTCTTT
CDR3 protein: CSASGGYEAFF

V gene: TRBV11-3
J gene: TRBJ2-1
D gene: -
clone size: -
CDR3 DNA: TGTGCCAGCAGCTTAGGTCTAGCCCCCTTCAATGAGCAGTTCTTC
CDR3 protein: CASSLGLAPFNEQFF

V gene: TRBV11-2
J gene: TRBJ2-1
D gene: TRBD2
clone size: -
CDR3 DNA: TGTGCCAGCAGCTTAGATCTTGGCGGGAGCTCCTACAATGAGCAGTTCTTC
CDR3 protein: CASSLDLGGSSYNEQFF

V gene: TRBV5-1
J gene: TRBJ2-5
D gene: TRBD2
clone size: -
CDR3 DNA: TGCGCCAGCAGCGTGGGGACTAGCGGGGGCCAAGAGACCCAGTACTTC
CDR3 protein: CASSVGTSGGQETQYF

V gene: TRBV19
J gene: TRBJ1-5
D gene: -
clone size: -
CDR3 DNA: TGTGCCAGTAGTATACGGGATCAGCCCCAGCATTTT
CDR3 protein: CASSIRDQPQHF

V gene: TRBV30
J gene: TRBJ2-1
D gene: -
clone size: -
CDR3 DNA: TGTGCCTGGAGTTCGGGGAAGGGTGAGCAGTTCTTC
CDR3 protein: CAWSSGKGEQFF

V gene: TRBV18
J gene: TRBJ2-3
D gene: -
clone size: -
CDR3 DNA: TGTGCCAGCTCAAGGGGGGGCCATGGAGATACGCAGTATTTT
CDR3 protein: CASSRGGHGDTQYF

V gene: TRBV11-2
J gene: TRBJ2-4
D gene: TRBD2
clone size: once
CDR3 DNA: TGTGCCAGCAGCCTAGGGGGACTAGGCGGAAACATTCAGTACTTC
CDR3 protein: CASSLGGLGGNIQYF

V gene: TRBV6-2/TRBV6-3
J gene: TRBJ2-3
D gene: TRBD2
clone size: -
CDR3 DNA: TGTGCCAGCAGTTACCCAAGCGGGAGGCCCCGCACAGATACGCAGTATTTT
CDR3 protein: CASSYPSGRPRTDTQYF

V gene: TRBV10-1
J gene: TRBJ1-1
D gene: TRBD1
clone size: -
CDR3 DNA: TGCGCCAGCAGCCGACAGGATGAGACAGGGGGCACTGAAGCTTTCTTT
CDR3 protein: CASSRQDETGGTEAFF

V gene: TRBV27
J gene: TRBJ2-7
D gene: -
clone size: -
CDR3 DNA: TGTGCCAGCAGTTTTGGCAGCGAGCAGTACTTC
CDR3 protein: CASSFGSEQYF

V gene: TRBV6-5
J gene: TRBJ2-2
D gene: -
clone size: -
CDR3 DNA: TGTGCCAGCAGCCGAGGGCCCGCGAACACCGGGGAGCTGTTTTTT
CDR3 protein: CASSRGPANTGELFF

V gene: TRBV11-2
J gene: TRBJ1-5
D gene: -
clone size: -
CDR3 DNA: TGTGCCAGCAGCCGGAGCAGGGATCAGCCCCAGCATTTT
CDR3 protein: CASSRSRDQPQHF

V gene: TRBV12-3/TRBV12-4
J gene: TRBJ2-2
D gene: -
clone size: -
CDR3 DNA: TGTGCCAGCAGTTTTATCGGGGAGCTGTTTTTT
CDR3 protein: CASSFIGELFF

V gene: TRBV30
J gene: TRBJ1-2
D gene: TRBD1
clone size: -
CDR3 DNA: TGTGCCTGGAAATGGACAGGGGGTGCCGGCTACACCTTC
CDR3 protein: CAWKWTGGAGYTF

V gene: TRBV30
J gene: TRBJ1-6
D gene: -
clone size: once
CDR3 DNA: TGTGCCTGGAGATACAGGCAGATTAGATCACCCCTCCACTTT
CDR3 protein: CAWRYRQIRSPLHF

V gene: TRBV11-2
J gene: TRBJ2-2
D gene: TRBD2
clone size: once
CDR3 DNA: TGTGCCAGCAGACGTTTGTGGGGAGCGGGAGAGGACACCGGGGAGCTGTTTTTT
CDR3 protein: CASRRLWGAGEDTGELFF

V gene: TRBV23-1
J gene: TRBJ1-1
D gene: -
clone size: -
CDR3 DNA: TGCGCCAGCAGTCAATTGAAGGGGTTGGTTAACACTGAAGCTTTCTTT
CDR3 protein: CASSQLKGLVNTEAFF

V gene: TRBV7-9
J gene: TRBJ1-5
D gene: TRBD1
clone size: once
CDR3 DNA: TGTGCCAGCAGCTCCGGACAGGGCAATCAGCCCCAGCATTTT
CDR3 protein: CASSSGQGNQPQHF

V gene: TRBV10-1
J gene: TRBJ2-7
D gene: -
clone size: -
CDR3 DNA: TGCGCCAGCAGTGATAGGAACGGAGACTTC
CDR3 protein: CASSDRNGDF

V gene: TRBV9
J gene: TRBJ1-2
D gene: -
clone size: once
CDR3 DNA: TGTGCCAGCAAATGGGGCCGGGGGTCAACGTACTATGGCTACACCTTC
CDR3 protein: CASKWGRGSTYYGYTF

V gene: TRBV5-5
J gene: TRBJ1-5
D gene: -
clone size: -
CDR3 DNA: TGTGCCAGCAGCTCGATTGGCAGGGGCTACGGCAATCAGCCCCAGCATTTT
CDR3 protein: CASSSIGRGYGNQPQHF

V gene: TRBV2
J gene: TRBJ2-3
D gene: TRBD2
clone size: -
CDR3 DNA: TGTGCCAGCCGAGGCTCCGAGCGGGAACGGACAGATACGCAGTATTTT
CDR3 protein: CASRGSERERTDTQYF

V gene: TRBV27
J gene: TRBJ2-7
D gene: TRBD2
clone size: -
CDR3 DNA: TGTGCCAGCAGTTTGGGACTAGCGGGGGCCTACGAGCAGTACTTC
CDR3 protein: CASSLGLAGAYEQYF

V gene: TRBV7-2
J gene: TRBJ2-7
D gene: -
clone size: -
CDR3 DNA: TGTGCCAGCAGCTTAGGGCCGGGGTTGTACGAGCAGTACTTC
CDR3 protein: CASSLGPGLYEQYF

V gene: TRBV9
J gene: TRBJ1-3
D gene: -
clone size: -
CDR3 DNA: TGTGCCAGCAGCGTATCCCAGGGGGGAAACACCATATATTTT
CDR3 protein: CASSVSQGGNTIYF

V gene: TRBV18
J gene: TRBJ1-5
D gene: -
clone size: -
CDR3 DNA: TGTGCCAGCTCATCGGACGGGATCAATCAGCCCCAGCATTTT
CDR3 protein: CASSSDGINQPQHF